This passage covers 5 T cell receptor beta chains from one sample sequenced in a study of blood T cells in healthy people across ages. For the second PCR, which ran for about 6 to 11 cycles, a sample-barcoded 5' primer and a J-beta primer mix were used. One entry per CDR3 protein, called by TCRdb with MiXCR from the 5' RACE reads. The sample shows around 990,000 distinct CDR3 sequences, more than 30% of them seen only once. The sequencing sample was made of blood. The receptors were sampled from a man aged 18 to 35 in good health.

Notes on this clonotype: Its ends do not fully match the called genes, so a read error is possible. The rearrangement links TRBV3-1 to TRBJ2-2; no clear D. This CDR3 is built from 16 residues. Germline CDR1 and CDR2: LGHDT and YNNKEL (reference sequence). CDR3 DNA sequence: TGTGCCAGCAGCCAAGGGGAAGGGTCCTACACTGGGGAGCTGTTTTTT. It yields the protein CASSQGEGSYTGELFF.

This clonotype was found many times. The V and J genes are TRBV7-2 and TRBJ2-1; D call uncertain. The V gene's germline CDR1 is SGHTA and CDR2 FQGNSA. The CDR3 is made up of 13 amino acids. With 3 bases removed from V and 1 base from J, the gap between germline ends came to 4 bases. DNA of the CDR3: TGTGCCAGCAGCTTTGTTTCCTACAATGAGCAGTTCTTC. Residues: CASSFVSYNEQFF.

The CDR3 bases are TGTGCCAGCAGCCCCGGACAGGCGAACACCGGGGAGCTGTTTTTT. Protein: CASSPGQANTGELFF. The chain employs TRBV7-2 and TRBJ2-2, with TRBD1 identical over 7 bases. Germline V gene lookup returns CDR1 SGHTA and CDR2 FQGNSA. V gave up 5 bases and J gave up 0 bases; unmatched junction bases: 3. This CDR3 has 15 amino acids.

This clonotype has more than one count but fewer than ten. The chain uses TRBV10-3 and TRBJ2-7; D may be TRBD1 or TRBD2 (5 bases each). Germline assignment: CDR1 ENHRY and CDR2 SYGVKD. CDR3 length: 14 residues. Trimming removed 4 bases at V and 6 bases at J, with 16 bases between. As DNA, the CDR3 is TGTGCCATCAGTGTGTCAGGGACCCCATCCGAGCAGTACTTC. Encoded protein: CAISVSGTPSEQYF.

The chain has TRBV7-2 and TRBJ2-1, with a weak D call TRBD1 (5 bases). Germline CDR1 and CDR2: SGHTA and FQGNSA. This CDR3 contains 16 residues. Trimming removed 5 bases at V and 4 bases at J, with 18 bases between. CDR3 nucleotides: TGTGCCAGCAGCCCCGGTTGGGGCCCCTTGTACAATGAGCAGTTCTTC. This encodes CASSPGWGPLYNEQFF.